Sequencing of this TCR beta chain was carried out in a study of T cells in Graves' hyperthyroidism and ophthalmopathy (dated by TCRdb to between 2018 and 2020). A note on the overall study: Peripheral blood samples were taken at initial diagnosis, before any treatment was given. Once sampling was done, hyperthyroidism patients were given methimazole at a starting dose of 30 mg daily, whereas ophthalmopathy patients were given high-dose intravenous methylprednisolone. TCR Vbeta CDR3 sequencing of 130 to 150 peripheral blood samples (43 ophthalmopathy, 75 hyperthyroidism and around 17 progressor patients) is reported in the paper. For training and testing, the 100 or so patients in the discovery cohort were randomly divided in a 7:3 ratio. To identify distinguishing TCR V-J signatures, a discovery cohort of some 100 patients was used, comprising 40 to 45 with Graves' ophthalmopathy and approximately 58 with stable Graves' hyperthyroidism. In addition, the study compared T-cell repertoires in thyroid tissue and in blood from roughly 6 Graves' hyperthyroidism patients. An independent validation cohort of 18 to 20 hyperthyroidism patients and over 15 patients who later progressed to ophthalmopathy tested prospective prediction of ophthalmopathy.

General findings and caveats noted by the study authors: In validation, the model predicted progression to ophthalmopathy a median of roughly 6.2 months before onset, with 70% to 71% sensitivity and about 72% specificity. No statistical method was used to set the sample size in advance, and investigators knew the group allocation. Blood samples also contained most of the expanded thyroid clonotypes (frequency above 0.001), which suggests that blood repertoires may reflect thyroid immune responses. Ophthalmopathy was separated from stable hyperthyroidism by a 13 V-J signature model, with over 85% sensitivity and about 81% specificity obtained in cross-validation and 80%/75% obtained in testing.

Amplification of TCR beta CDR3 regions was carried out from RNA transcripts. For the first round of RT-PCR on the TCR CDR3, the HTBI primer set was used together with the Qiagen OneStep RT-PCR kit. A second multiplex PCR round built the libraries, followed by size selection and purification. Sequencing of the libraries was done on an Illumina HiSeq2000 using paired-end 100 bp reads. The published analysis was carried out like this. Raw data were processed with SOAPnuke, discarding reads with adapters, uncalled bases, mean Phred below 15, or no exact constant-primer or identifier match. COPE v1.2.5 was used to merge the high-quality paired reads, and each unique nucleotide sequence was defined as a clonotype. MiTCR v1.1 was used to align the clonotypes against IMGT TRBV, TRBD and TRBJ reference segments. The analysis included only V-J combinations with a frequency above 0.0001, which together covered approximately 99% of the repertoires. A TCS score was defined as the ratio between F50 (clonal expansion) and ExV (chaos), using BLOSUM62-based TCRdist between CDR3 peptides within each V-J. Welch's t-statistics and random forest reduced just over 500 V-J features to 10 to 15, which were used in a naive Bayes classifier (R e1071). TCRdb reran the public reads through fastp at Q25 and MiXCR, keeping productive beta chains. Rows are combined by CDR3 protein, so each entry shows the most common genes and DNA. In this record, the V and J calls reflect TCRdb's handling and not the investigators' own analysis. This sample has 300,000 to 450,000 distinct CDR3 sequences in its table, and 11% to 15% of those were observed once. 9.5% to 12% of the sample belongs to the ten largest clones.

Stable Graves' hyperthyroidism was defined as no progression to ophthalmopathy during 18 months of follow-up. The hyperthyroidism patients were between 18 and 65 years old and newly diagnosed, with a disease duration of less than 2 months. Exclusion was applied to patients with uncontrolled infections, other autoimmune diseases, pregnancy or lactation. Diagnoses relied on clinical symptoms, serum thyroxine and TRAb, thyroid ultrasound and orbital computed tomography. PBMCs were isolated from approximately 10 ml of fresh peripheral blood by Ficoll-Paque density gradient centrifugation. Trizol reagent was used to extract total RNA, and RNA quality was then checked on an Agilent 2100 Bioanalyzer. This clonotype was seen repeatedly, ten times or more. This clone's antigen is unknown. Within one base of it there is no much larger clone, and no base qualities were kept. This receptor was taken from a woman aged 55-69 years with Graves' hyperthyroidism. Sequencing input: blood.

The DNA is as follows: TGTGCCACCAGTGATCCGACGGACATTGGCATTCAGTACTTC. Its translation reads: CATSDPTDIGIQYF. Rearrangement joined TRBV24-1 to TRBJ2-4, with TRBD1 as a weak D call on 5 bases. The CDR3 measures 14 amino acids from cysteine to phenylalanine. The CDR3 DNA has 42 bases and is translated from base 1. V is clipped by 3 bases and J by 9 bases, and the sequence between their germline boundaries is 14 bases long. From the germline V gene, CDR1 is KGHDR and CDR2 is SFDVKD.